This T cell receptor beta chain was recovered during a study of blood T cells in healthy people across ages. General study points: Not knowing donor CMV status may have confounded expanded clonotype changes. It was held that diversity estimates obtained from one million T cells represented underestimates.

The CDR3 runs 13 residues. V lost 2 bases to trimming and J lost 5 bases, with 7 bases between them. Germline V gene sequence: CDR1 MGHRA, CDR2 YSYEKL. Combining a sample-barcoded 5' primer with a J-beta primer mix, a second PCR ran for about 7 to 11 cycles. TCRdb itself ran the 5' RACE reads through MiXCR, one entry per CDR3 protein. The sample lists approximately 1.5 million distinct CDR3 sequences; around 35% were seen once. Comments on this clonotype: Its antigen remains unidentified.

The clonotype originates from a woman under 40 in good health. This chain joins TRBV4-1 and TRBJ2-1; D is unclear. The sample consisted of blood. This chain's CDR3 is CASSQSQNNEQFF. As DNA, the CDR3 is TGCGCCAGCAGCCAAAGTCAGAACAATGAGCAGTTCTTC.